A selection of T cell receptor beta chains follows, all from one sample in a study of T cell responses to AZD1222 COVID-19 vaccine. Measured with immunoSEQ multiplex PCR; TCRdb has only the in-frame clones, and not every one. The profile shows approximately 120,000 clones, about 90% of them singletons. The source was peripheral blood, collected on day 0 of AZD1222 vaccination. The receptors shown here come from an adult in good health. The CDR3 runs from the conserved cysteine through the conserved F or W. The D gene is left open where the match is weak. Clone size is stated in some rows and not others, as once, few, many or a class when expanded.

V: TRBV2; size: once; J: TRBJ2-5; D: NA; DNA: TGTGCCAGCAGTGAGCAAGAGACCCAGTACTTC; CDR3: CASSEQETQYF
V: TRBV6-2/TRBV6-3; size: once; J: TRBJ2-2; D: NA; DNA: TGTGCCAGCAGTTCGGGCGGGGAGCTGTTTTTT; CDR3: CASSSGGELFF
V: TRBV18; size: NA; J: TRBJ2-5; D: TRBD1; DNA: TGTGCCAGCTCACCAGGGACAGGGGGGCAAGAGACCCAGTACTTC; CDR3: CASSPGTGGQETQYF
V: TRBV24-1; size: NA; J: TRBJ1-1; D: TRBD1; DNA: TGTGCCACCTCGACAGGGCAGAACACTGAAGCTTTCTTT; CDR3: CATSTGQNTEAFF
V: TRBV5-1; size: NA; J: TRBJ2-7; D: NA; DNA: TGCGCCAGCAGCCCGGCAGCCAGCTCCTACGAGCAGTACTTC; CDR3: CASSPAASSYEQYF
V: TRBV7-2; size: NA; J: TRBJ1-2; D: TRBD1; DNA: TGTGCCAGCAGCTTAGCGCGGGACAGCGGCTACACCTTC; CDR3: CASSLARDSGYTF
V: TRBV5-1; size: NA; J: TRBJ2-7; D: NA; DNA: TGCGCCAGCAGCTTGGGGGATTGGGGGGACGAGCAGTACTTC; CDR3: CASSLGDWGDEQYF
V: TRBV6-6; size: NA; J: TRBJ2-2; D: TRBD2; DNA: TGTGCCACCAGAGCGGGAGGCAGCGGGGAGCTGTTTTTT; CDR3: CATRAGGSGELFF
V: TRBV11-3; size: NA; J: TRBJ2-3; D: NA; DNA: TGTGCCAGCAGCTTAGACCCTGGCACAGATACGCAGTATTTT; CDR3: CASSLDPGTDTQYF
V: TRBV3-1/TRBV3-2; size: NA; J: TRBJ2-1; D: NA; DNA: TGTGCCAGCAGCCCAGCCTTCGGCGCGGGAAATGAGCAGTTCTTC; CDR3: CASSPAFGAGNEQFF
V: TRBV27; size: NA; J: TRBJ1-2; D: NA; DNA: TGTGCCAGCAGTTTATTGGGGGACGGGAGAACCTACACCTTC; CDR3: CASSLLGDGRTYTF
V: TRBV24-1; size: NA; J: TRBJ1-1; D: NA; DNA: TGTGCCACCTCGCGGGGGGTGAACACTGAAGCTTTCTTT; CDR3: CATSRGVNTEAFF
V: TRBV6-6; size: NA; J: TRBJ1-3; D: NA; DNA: TGTGCCAGCAGCCGAAATAGAGGAGCTGGAAACACCATATATTTT; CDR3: CASSRNRGAGNTIYF
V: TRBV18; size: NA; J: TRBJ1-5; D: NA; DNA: TGTGCCAGCTCACCACTAACAGGGAGCAATCAGCCCCAGCATTTT; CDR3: CASSPLTGSNQPQHF
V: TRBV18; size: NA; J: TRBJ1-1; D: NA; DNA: TGTGCCAGCTCACCCGGGAGGAACACTGAAGCTTTCTTT; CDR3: CASSPGRNTEAFF
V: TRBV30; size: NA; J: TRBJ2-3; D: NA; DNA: TGTGCCTGGAAGGACGCCGGGGGCACAGATACGCAGTATTTT; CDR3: CAWKDAGGTDTQYF
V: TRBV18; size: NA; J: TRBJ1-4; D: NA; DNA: TGTGCCAGCTCAGGGACTAATGAAAAACTGTTTTTT; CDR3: CASSGTNEKLFF
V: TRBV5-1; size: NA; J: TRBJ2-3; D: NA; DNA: TGCGCCAGCAGCCGCTCTCCTAGGCCGGGCACAGATACGCAGTATTTT; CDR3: CASSRSPRPGTDTQYF
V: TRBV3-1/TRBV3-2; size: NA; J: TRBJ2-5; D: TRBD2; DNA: TGTGCCAGCAGCCTCAGCGGGGGGGGTGAGGAGACCCAGTACTTC; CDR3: CASSLSGGGEETQYF
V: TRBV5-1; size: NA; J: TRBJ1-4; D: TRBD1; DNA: TGCGCCAGCAGCTTGGACGGGACAGGTAGTGCAACTAATGAAAAACTGTTTTTT; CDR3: CASSLDGTGSATNEKLFF
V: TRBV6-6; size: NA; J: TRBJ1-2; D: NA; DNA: TGTGCCAGCAGGTCATCCGGGCAGGGTAGTGGCTACACCTTC; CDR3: CASRSSGQGSGYTF
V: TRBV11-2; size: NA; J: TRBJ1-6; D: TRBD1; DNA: TGTGCCAGCAGCCCCTGGACAGGGCGGGAGTCACCCCTCCACTTT; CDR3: CASSPWTGRESPLHF
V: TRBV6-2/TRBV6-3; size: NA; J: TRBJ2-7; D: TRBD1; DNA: TGTGCCAGCAGTTTCCTATCCGGGACAGGGGACTACGAGCAGTACTTC; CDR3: CASSFLSGTGDYEQYF
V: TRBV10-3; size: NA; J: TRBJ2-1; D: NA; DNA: TGTGCCATCACTCGTGACTCGAACTACAATGAGCAGTTCTTC; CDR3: CAITRDSNYNEQFF
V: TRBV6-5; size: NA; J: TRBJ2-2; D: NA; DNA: TGTGCCCACAGGGACTACACCGGGGAGCTGTTTTTT; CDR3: CAHRDYTGELFF
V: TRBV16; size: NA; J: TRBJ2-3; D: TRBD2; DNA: TGTGCCAGCAGCCAACGACTAGCGGAGTACACAGATACGCAGTATTTT; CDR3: CASSQRLAEYTDTQYF
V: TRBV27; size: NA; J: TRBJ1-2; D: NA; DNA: TGTGCCAGCAGTGAAACAGGGTCCCTGGATGGCTACACCTTC; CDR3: CASSETGSLDGYTF
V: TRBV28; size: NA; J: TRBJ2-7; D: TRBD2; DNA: TGTGCCAGCAGTTTCTATAGCGGGAGGGCCCACGAGCAGTACTTC; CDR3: CASSFYSGRAHEQYF
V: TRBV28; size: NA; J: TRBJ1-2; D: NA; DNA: TGTGCCAGCAGTTTCCCGGAGGGCTATGGCTACACCTTC; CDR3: CASSFPEGYGYTF
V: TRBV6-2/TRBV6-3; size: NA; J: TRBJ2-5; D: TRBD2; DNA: TGTGCCAGCAGGCCTGGACTAGCGGGGTCTCGGGAGACCCAGTACTTC; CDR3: CASRPGLAGSRETQYF
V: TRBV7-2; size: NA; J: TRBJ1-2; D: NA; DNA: TGTGCCAGCAGCTTATCCCCAGGGGCTGATGGCTACACCTTC; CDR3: CASSLSPGADGYTF
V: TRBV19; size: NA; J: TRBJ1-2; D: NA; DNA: TGTGCCAGTAGTACCCCCCGCAGGGGCCAAACCTCCTATGGCTACACCTTC; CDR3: CASSTPRRGQTSYGYTF
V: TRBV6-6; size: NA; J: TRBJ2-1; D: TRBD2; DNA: TGTGCCAGCAGCTACGCCCCCCATGTGGCTATTCGGAGCGGGGGTATAGCAAATGAGCAGTTCTTC; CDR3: CASSYAPHVAIRSGGIANEQFF